The 7 T cell receptor beta chains reported below all come from one sample, sequenced in a study of sequential checkpoint blockade in melanoma. Repertoires were generated with immunoSEQ multiplex PCR, while TCRdb's copy carries only in-frame clones and drops some. The sample records approximately 13,000 clones, around 70% being singletons. Treatment meaning: randomized to nivolumab then ipilimumab (arm A) or the reverse (arm B). The sequenced sample was CD8+ T cells sorted from blood (inferred from file names), obtained from a patient given nivolumab and ipilimumab in sequence. These receptors were collected from a human donor with melanoma.

This rearrangement joins TRBV11-2 to TRBJ2-7; 8 bases line up with TRBD2. CDR1 is SGHAT, CDR2 FQNNGV, per germline. V lost 1 base, J lost 2 bases, and 10 bases stayed unmatched. There are 17 residues in the CDR3. CDR3: CASSLGLSGSGAYEQYF. CDR3 bases: TGTGCCAGCAGCTTAGGGTTAAGCGGGAGTGGGGCCTACGAGCAGTACTTC.

This chain uses TRBV9 with TRBJ2-1; 11 nucleotides agree with TRBD2. The V gene's germline CDR1 is SGDLS and CDR2 YYNGEE. This CDR3 contains 14 residues. V lost 3 bases, J lost 7 bases, and 3 bases stayed unmatched. The DNA of the CDR3 is TGTGCCAGCAGCGGTAGCGGGGGGGCGAATGAGCAGTTCTTC. It specifies CASSGSGGANEQFF. The whole variable domain, filled in from reference TRBV9 and TRBJ2-1, reads DSGVTQTPKHLITATGQRVTLRCSPRSGDLSVYWYQQSLDQGLQFLIQYYNGEERAKGNILERFSAQQFPDLHSELNLSSLELGDSALYFCASSGSGGANEQFFGPGTRLTVL.

This chain joins TRBV7-9 and TRBJ1-1, with D possibly matching TRBD1 (5 bases). The length of the CDR3 is 14 residues. In germline, CDR1 is SEHNR, CDR2 FQNEAQ (reference sequence). The ends were cut back, 5 bases at V and 0 bases at J, with 10 bases in the middle. The CDR3 region has the DNA TGTGCCAGCAGCCCAGGGCCGCTGAACACTGAAGCTTTCTTT. Translated: CASSPGPLNTEAFF.

This chain links TRBV29-1 with TRBJ1-2, with 8 positions matching TRBD1. The CDR3 runs to 12 residues. J lost 5 bases, V lost 6 bases, and 5 bases had no gene match. CDR1 is SQVTM, CDR2 ANQGSEA, per germline. The CDR3 spells CSVKDRDYGYTF. The CDR3 DNA is TGCAGCGTAAAGGACAGGGATTATGGCTACACCTTC.

This chain connects TRBV4-1 to TRBJ2-1; D gene ambiguous. Trimming took off 5 bases at V and 0 bases at J, with 17 bases between the two ends. Germline loops: CDR1 MGHRA, CDR2 YSYEKL. The CDR3 contains 17 residues. CDR3 nucleotide sequence: TGCGCCAGCAGCTTCCAAGCTGGCGCGGTCTCCTACAATGAGCAGTTCTTC. It codes for CASSFQAGAVSYNEQFF.

In its sample, this clone was seen once. V gene TRBV5-1 combines with J gene TRBJ1-2, with 7 positions matching TRBD1. This CDR3 is 14 amino acids long. The germline V gene encodes CDR1 SGHRS and CDR2 YFSETQ. V lost 2 bases to trimming and J lost 8 bases; unmatched junction nucleotides: 9. CDR3 bases: TGCGCCAGCAGCTTTCAGACAGGGTGGAAGGGCTACACCTTC. Its protein is CASSFQTGWKGYTF.

J is TRBJ2-7 and V is TRBV4-2; no clear D gene. The CDR3 is 14 residues long. Deletions cut 5 bases from V and 4 bases from J, with 15 bases between. The germline gives CDR1 LGHNA, CDR2 YNFKEQ. The CDR3 DNA reads TGTGCCAGCAGCTTGTACCGGAGAGATTACGAGCAGTACGTC. Amino acid sequence: CASSLYRRDYEQYV.